The 2 T cell receptor beta chains below come from one sample, sequenced in a study of blood T cells in healthy people across ages. A J-beta primer mix and a sample-barcoded 5' primer were used in a second PCR of roughly 6 to 12 cycles. Using its own MiXCR run on the 5' RACE reads, TCRdb lists one record per CDR3 protein. Of 1.2 million to 1.5 million distinct CDR3 sequences in the sample, about 43% were seen once. Sequenced input: blood. Source of these receptors: a woman between 18 and 30 years old in good health.

The rearrangement joins TRBV6-5 to TRBJ1-1; 9 bases agree with TRBD1. The J segment lost 2 bases and the V segment lost 2 bases, leaving 3 bases of the junction unmatched. The CDR3 spans 15 residues. Germline lookup yields CDR1 MNHEY and CDR2 SVGAGI. The CDR3 coding sequence is TGTGCCAGCAGTTACACCACAGGGGGCAACACTGAAGCTTTCTTT. Translation gives CASSYTTGGNTEAFF.

This sequence joins TRBV7-2 and TRBJ2-7; tentative D call: TRBD1 (5 bases). This CDR3 comprises 14 residues. The V end was cut by 5 bases, the J end by 4 bases, with 15 bases between. Looked up from germline, CDR1 is SGHTA and CDR2 is FQGNSA. CDR3 nucleotides: TGTGCCAGCAGCCGGAGCGCAGGGATGTACGAGCAGTACTTC. Amino acid sequence: CASSRSAGMYEQYF.